This TCR beta chain was captured by sequencing in a study of preoperative IRX-2 immunotherapy in early breast cancer. Noted treatment: preoperative locoregional IRX-2 cytokine immunotherapy. Preoperative locoregional IRX-2 cytokine immunotherapy was tested in the phase Ib source study. This clone was observed once. Assay: immunoSEQ multiplex PCR; the TCRdb copy retains only in-frame clones and omits some. There are 40,000 to 50,000 clones in the sample; roughly 80% occur only once, and roughly 1.2% lies in the top ten. The clonotype comes from a human donor with breast cancer. This specimen was tumor tissue, taken after IRX-2 immunotherapy.

As DNA, the CDR3 is TGCGCCAGCAGCTTTTCAACAGGGGGCGGAATGAATGGCTACACCTTC. The encoded protein is CASSFSTGGGMNGYTF. The V call is TRBV5-1, the J call TRBJ1-2; 9 nucleotides line up with TRBD1. The V segment lost 2 bases and the J segment 6 bases; nucleotides outside the gene matches: 11. The CDR3 covers 16 residues. Per the germline V gene, CDR1 is SGHRS and CDR2 is YFSETQ.